This TCR beta chain was identified in a study of Ad26.COV2.S vaccination and SARS-CoV-2 variants. The method was immunoSEQ multiplex PCR; TCRdb's version includes in-frame clones alone and lacks a portion of them. The data contain more than 300,000 clones, 86% of them singletons. This CDR3 is built from 15 residues. Trimming removed 3 bases from V and 8 bases from J, with 19 bases in between. Looked up from germline, CDR1 is SGHVS and CDR2 is FQNEAQ. Treatment defined: 15 to 20 received Ad26.COV2.S at low or high dose, single or two shots; about 5 received placebo; per-sample allocation not given. Day 63 following the first vaccine or placebo injection was when the samples were taken.

This clonotype was obtained from a person between 18 and 59 years old who received the Ad26.COV2.S COVID-19 vaccine or a placebo. The sample was peripheral blood, taken in a trial of Ad26.COV2.S vaccine versus placebo. The chain links TRBV7-8 to TRBJ1-1; tentative D call: TRBD1 (5 bases). The CDR3 sequence is CASSFAGGGEIEAFF. The CDR3, as DNA: TGTGCCAGCAGCTTTGCAGGTGGGGGGGAGATAGAAGCTTTCTTT.